The text below deals with one T cell receptor beta chain. The data were taken from a study of T cell responses to AZD1222 COVID-19 vaccine. CDR1 and CDR2 from the germline V gene are LNHDA and SQIVND (reference sequence). Trimming cost V 5 bases and J 5 bases, with 16 bases left between them. The CDR3 is made up of 15 amino acids. Clones were read by immunoSEQ multiplex PCR, and TCRdb kept only the in-frame ones, dropping some. The repertoire consists of some 150,000 clones, with over 75% occurring once and the leading ten covering around 8%. The sample in question was peripheral blood, obtained on day 0 of AZD1222 vaccination. The gene calls are TRBV19 and TRBJ1-5; unclear D gene. The source is an adult in good health. The DNA for the CDR3 is TGTGCCAGTAGTCCCAGTGCATCTGGGTATCAGCCCCAGCATTTT. It is translated as CASSPSASGYQPQHF. Drawing the rest from reference TRBV19 and TRBJ1-5, the complete variable domain is DGGITQSPKYLFRKEGQNVTLSCEQNLNHDAMYWYRQDPGQGLRLIYYSQIVNDFQKGDIAEGYSVSREKKESFPLTVTSAQKNPTAFYLCASSPSASGYQPQHFGDGTRLSIL.